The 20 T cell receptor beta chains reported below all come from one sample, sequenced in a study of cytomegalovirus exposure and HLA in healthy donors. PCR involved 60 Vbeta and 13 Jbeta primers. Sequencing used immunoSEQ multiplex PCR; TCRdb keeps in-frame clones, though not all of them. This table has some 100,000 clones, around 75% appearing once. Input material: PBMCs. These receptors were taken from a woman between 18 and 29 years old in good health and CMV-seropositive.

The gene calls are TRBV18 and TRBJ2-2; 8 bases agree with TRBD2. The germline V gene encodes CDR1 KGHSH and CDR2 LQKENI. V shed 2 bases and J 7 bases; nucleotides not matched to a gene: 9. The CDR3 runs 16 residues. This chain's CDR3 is CASSPGLAPRFGELFF. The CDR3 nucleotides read TGTGCCAGCTCACCAGGACTAGCACCCCGGTTCGGGGAGCTGTTTTTT. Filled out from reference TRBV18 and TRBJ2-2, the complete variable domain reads NAGVMQNPRHLVRRRGQEARLRCSPMKGHSHVYWYRQLPEEGLKFMVYLQKENIIDESGMPKERFSAEFPKEGPSILRIQQVVRGDSAAYFCASSPGLAPRFGELFFGEGSRLTVL.

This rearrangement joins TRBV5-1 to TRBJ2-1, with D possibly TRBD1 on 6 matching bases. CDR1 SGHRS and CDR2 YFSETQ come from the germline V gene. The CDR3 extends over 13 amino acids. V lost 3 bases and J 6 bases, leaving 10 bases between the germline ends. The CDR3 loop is CASSSPGANEQFF. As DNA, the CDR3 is TGCGCCAGCAGCTCTCCAGGGGCCAATGAGCAGTTCTTC.

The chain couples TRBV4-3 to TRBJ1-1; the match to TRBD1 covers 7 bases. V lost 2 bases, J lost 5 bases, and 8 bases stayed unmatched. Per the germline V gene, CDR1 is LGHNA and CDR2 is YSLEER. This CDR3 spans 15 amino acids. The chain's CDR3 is CASSQSRDSRTEAFF. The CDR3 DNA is TGCGCCAGCAGCCAATCTCGGGACAGCCGTACTGAAGCTTTCTTT.

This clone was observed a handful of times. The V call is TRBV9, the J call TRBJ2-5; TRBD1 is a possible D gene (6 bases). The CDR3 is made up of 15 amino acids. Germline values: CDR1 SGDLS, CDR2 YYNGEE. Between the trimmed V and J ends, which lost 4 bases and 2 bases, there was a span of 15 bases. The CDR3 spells CASSSQGSEQETQYF. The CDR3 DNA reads TGTGCCAGCAGCTCCCAGGGGAGCGAACAAGAGACCCAGTACTTC.

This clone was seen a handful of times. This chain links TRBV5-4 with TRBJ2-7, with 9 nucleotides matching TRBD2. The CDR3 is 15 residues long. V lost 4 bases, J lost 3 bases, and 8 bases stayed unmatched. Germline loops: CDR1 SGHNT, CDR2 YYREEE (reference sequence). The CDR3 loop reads CASSGRASGVYEQYF. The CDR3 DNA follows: TGTGCCAGCAGCGGGAGGGCTAGCGGGGTCTACGAGCAGTACTTC.

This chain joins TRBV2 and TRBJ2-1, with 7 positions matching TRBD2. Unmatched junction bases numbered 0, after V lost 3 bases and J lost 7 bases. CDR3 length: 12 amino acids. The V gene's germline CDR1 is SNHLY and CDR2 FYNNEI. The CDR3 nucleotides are TGTGCCAGCAGTGAGGGAGGGAATGAGCAGTTCTTC. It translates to CASSEGGNEQFF.

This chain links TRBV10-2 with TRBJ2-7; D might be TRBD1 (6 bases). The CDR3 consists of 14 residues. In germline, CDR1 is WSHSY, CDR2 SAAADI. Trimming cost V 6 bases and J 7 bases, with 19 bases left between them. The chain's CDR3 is CASSGQHLGWEQYF. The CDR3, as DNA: TGCGCCAGCAGCGGACAGCACCTTGGATGGGAGCAGTACTTC.

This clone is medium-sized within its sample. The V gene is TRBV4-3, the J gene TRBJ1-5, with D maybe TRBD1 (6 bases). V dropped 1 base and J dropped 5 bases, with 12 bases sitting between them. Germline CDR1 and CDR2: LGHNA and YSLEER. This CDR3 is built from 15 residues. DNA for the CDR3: TGCGCCAGCAGCCAAGGGGCGGGGGGCTATCAGCCCCAGCATTTT. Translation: CASSQGAGGYQPQHF.

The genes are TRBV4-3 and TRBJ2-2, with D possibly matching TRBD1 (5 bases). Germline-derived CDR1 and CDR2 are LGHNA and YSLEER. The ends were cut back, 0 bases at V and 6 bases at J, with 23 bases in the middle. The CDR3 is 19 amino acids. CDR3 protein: CASSQDSAYGAGRSGELFF. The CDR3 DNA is TGCGCCAGCAGCCAAGATAGTGCCTATGGGGCAGGGCGGTCCGGGGAGCTGTTTTTT.

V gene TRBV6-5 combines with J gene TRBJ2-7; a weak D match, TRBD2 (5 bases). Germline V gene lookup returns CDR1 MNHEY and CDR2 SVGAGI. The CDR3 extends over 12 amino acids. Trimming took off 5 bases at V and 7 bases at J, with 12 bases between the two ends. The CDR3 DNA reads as TGTGCCAGCAGTCCTTGGACGGGAGAGCAGTACTTC. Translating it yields CASSPWTGEQYF.

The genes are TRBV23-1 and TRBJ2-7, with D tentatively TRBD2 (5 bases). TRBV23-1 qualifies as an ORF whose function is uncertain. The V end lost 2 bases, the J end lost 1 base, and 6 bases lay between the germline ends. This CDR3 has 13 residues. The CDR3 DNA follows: TGCGCCAGCAGTCAAGGGGAGTCCTACGAGCAGTACTTC. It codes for CASSQGESYEQYF.

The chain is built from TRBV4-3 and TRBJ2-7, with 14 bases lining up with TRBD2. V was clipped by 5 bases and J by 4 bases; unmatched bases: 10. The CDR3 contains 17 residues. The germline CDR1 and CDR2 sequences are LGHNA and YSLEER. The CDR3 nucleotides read TGCGCCAGCAGCAGGACAGGACTAGCGGGAGGTATTTACGAGCAGTACTTC. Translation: CASSRTGLAGGIYEQYF.

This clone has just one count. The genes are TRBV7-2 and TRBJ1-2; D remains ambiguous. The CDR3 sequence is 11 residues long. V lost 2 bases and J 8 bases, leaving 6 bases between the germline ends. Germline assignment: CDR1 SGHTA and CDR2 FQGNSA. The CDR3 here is CASSLPLGYTF. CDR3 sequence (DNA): TGTGCCAGCAGCTTACCTCTGGGCTACACCTTC.

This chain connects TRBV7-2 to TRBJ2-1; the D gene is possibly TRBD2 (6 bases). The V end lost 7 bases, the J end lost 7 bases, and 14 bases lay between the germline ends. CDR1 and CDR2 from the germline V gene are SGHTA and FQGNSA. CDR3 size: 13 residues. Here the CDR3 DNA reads TGTGCCAGCAAGCGGGCCCCGGCAAATGAGCAGTTCTTC. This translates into CASKRAPANEQFF.

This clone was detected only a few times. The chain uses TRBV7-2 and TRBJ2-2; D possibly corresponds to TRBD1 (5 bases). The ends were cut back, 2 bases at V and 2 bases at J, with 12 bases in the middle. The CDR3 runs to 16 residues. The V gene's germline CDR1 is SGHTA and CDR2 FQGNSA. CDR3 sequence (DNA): TGTGCCAGCAGCTTATCCCCCAGGGCCAACACCGGGGAGCTGTTTTTT. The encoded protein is CASSLSPRANTGELFF.

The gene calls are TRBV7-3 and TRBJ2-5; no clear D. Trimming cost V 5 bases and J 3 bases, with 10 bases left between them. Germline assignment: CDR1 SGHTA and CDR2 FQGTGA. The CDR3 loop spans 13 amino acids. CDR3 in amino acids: CASSVTYKETQYF. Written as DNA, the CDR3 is TGTGCCAGCAGCGTGACATACAAAGAGACCCAGTACTTC.

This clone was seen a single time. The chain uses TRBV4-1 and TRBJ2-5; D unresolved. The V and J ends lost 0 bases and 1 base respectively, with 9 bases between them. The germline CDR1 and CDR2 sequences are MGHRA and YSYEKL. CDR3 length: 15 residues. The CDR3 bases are TGCGCCAGCAGCCAAGATCTGGGCACCCAAGAGACCCAGTACTTC. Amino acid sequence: CASSQDLGTQETQYF.

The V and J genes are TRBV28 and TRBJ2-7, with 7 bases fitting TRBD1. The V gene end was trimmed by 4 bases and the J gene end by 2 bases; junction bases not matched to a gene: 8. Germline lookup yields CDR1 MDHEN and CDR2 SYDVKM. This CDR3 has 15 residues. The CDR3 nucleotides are TGTGCCAGCAGTTCGGCAGGGGGACCAACCTACGAGCAGTACTTC. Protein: CASSSAGGPTYEQYF. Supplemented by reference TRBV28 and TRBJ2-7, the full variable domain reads DVKVTQSSRYLVKRTGEKVFLECVQDMDHENMFWYRQDPGLGLRLIYFSYDVKMKEKGDIPEGYSVSREKKERFSLILESASTNQTSMYLCASSSAGGPTYEQYFGPGTRLTVT.

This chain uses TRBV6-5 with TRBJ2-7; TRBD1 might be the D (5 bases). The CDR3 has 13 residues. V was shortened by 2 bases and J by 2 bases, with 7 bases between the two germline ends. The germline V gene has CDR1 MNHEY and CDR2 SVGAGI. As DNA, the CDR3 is TGTGCCAGCAGTTACCCAGGGACCTACGAGCAGTACTTC. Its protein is CASSYPGTYEQYF.

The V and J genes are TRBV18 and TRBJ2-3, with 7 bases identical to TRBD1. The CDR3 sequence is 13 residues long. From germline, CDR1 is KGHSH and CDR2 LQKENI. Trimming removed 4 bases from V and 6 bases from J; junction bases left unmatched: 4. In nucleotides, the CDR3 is TGTGCCAGCTCACTTGACAGGGAGGATACGCAGTATTTT. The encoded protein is CASSLDREDTQYF.